This T cell receptor beta chain was found in a study of shared clonotypes between healthy human individuals. The CDR3 has 13 amino acids. The germline V gene encodes CDR1 MNHNS and CDR2 SASEGT. Trimming removed 7 bases at V and 0 bases at J, with 9 bases between. This clone showed up just once. As defined, naive CD8 cells were CD45RO-negative and positively selected for CCR7, with terminally differentiated effector memory CD45RA+ cells excluded. Only in-frame clones appear in the TCRdb table, and some are missing; sequencing was by immunoSEQ multiplex PCR. Among some 2,000,000 clones listed, about 95% were seen once.

The source is a man younger than 35 in good health. What was sequenced was naive CD8+ T cells sorted from blood. This chain links TRBV6-1 with TRBJ2-5, with no clear D. Here the CDR3 reads CASKRPNQETQYF. CDR3 coding DNA: TGTGCCAGCAAAAGACCGAACCAAGAGACCCAGTACTTC.